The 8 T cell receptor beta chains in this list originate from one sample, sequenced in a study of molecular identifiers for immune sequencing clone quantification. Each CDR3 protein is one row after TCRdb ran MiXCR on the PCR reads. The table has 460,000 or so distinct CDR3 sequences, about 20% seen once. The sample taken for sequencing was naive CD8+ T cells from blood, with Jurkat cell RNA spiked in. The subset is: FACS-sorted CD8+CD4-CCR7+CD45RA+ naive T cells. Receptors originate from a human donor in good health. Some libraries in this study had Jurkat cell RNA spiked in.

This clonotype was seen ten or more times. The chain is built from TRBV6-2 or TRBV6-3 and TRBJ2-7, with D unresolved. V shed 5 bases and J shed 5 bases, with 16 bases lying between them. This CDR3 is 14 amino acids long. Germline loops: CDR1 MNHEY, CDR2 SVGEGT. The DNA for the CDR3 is TGTGCCAGCAGTCCTGGCCCGTGGGCCGACGAGCAGTACTTC. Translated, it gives CASSPGPWADEQYF.

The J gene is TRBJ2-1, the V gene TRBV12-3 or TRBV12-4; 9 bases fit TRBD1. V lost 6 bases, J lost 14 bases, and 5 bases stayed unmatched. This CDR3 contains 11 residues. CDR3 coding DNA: TGTGCCAGCAGGAAAGGGGACAGGGAGTTCTTC. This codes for CASRKGDREFF.

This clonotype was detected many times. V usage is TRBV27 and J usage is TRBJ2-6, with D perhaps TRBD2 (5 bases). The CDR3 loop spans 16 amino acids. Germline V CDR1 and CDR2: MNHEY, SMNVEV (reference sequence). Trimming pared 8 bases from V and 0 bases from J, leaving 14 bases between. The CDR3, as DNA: TGTGCCAGCCAATCAATGGGGAGCTCTGGGGCCAACGTCCTGACTTTC. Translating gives CASQSMGSSGANVLTF. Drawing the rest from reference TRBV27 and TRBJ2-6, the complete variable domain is EAQVTQNPRYLITVTGKKLTVTCSQNMNHEYMSWYRQDPGLGLRQIYYSMNVEVTDKGDVPEGYKVSRKEKRNFPLILESPSPNQTSLYFCASQSMGSSGANVLTFGAGSRLTVL.

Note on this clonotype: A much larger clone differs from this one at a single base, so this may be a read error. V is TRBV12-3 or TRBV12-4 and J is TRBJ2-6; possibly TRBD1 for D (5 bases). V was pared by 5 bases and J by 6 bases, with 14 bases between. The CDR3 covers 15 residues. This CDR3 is CASSRASRVANVLTF. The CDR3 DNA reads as TGTGCCAGCAGTCGAGCCTCCAGGGTGGCCAACGTCCTGACTTTC.

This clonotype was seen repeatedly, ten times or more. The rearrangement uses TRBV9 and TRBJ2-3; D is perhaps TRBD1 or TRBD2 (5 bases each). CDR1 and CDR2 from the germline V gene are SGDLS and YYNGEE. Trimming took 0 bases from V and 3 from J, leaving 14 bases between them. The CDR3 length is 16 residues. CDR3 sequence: CASSVVGTTSTDTQYF. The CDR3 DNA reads TGTGCCAGCAGCGTAGTCGGGACGACCTCAACAGATACGCAGTATTTT. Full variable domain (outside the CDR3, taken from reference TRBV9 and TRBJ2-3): DSGVTQTPKHLITATGQRVTLRCSPRSGDLSVYWYQQSLDQGLQFLIQYYNGEERAKGNILERFSAQQFPDLHSELNLSSLELGDSALYFCASSVVGTTSTDTQYFGPGTRLTVL.

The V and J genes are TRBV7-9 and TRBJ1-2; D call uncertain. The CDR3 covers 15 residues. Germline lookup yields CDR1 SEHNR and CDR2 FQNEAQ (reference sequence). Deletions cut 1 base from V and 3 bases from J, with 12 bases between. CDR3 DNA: TGTGCCAGCAGCTTAGTTACGTACAGCCACTATGGCTACACCTTC. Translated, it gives CASSLVTYSHYGYTF.

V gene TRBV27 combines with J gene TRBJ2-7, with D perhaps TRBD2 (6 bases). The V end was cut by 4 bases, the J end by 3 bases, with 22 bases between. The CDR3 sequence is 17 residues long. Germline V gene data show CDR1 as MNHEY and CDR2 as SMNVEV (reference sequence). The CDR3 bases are TGTGCCAGCAGTTCTGAACTATACGGGACTCCGCGCTACGAGCAGTACTTC. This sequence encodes CASSSELYGTPRYEQYF.

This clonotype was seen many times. The chain's CDR3 is CASSPSQGMSTDTQYF. The CDR3, as DNA: TGTGCCAGCAGTCCAAGCCAGGGGATGAGCACAGATACGCAGTATTTT. The chain joins TRBV28 to TRBJ2-3, with a possible D match to TRBD1 (6 bases). V lost 5 bases and J 0 bases, leaving 15 bases between the germline ends. The CDR3 is 16 amino acids. The germline V gene has CDR1 MDHEN and CDR2 SYDVKM.